The clone carrying this T cell receptor (beta chain) was counted only a few times. This sample is part of a study of T cells in Graves' hyperthyroidism and ophthalmopathy. These patients, aged 18 to 65, had recently diagnosed hyperthyroidism lasting under 2 months. What was amplified from RNA transcripts were TCR beta CDR3 regions. In the first-round RT-PCR of the TCR CDR3, the HTBI primer set was used. In TCRdb, the multiplex PCR reads were re-called with MiXCR into one record per CDR3 protein. The sample consists of about 99,000 distinct CDR3 sequences, roughly 44% of them appearing once. Per germline, CDR1 LGHNA and CDR2 YSLEER. V gave up 1 base and J gave up 9 bases; unmatched junction bases: 9. The length of the CDR3 is 16 residues.

This TCR was sampled from a man aged 40-55 years with Graves' hyperthyroidism. Sample: blood. V usage is TRBV4-3 and J usage is TRBJ2-1; 10 bases are shared with TRBD2. Written as DNA, the CDR3 is TGCGCCAGCAGCCAAGTGAAGGCTAGCGGGAGAGGTGAGCAGTTCTTC. This sequence encodes CASSQVKASGRGEQFF.